This T cell receptor (beta chain) was documented in a study of blood T cell repertoires in COVID-19. Looking at the study overall: From the United States, Italy and Spain came samples of acute and convalescent COVID-19.

How the authors handled the data: Reference gene primer amplification in the assay estimated nucleated cell counts. Here immunoSEQ multiplex PCR was the method, and the copy in TCRdb shows in-frame clones only, minus some. V and J calls and clone size are given by that table; D and trimming were obtained from the DNA. This sample has about 240,000 clones, with around 86% found just once. The CDR3 is 14 amino acids. Germline V lookup: CDR1 SGDLS, CDR2 YYNGEE. J lost 5 bases, V lost 4 bases, and 7 bases had no gene match. Sequenced material: peripheral blood. The TCR was taken from an older woman with active or convalescent COVID-19. The genes are TRBV9 and TRBJ2-7; 9 nucleotides align to TRBD1. The CDR3 DNA reads as TGTGCCAGCAGCCCCCGGGACAGGGTGCACGAGCAGTACTTC. Protein product: CASSPRDRVHEQYF.